Reported below is one T cell receptor (beta chain). Antigen specificity is unknown. The data are from a study of vaccination and CD4 T cells after COVID-19. Whole-study context: Spike peptides, overlapping and drawn from SARS-CoV-2, HCoV-NL63, HCoV-OC43 and HCoV-229E, were used to stimulate cells. Each of the control cultures got a CEFX pool, an HIV-1 Nef pool, or no peptide.

Treatment described: approximately nine-day PBMC culture with coronavirus spike peptide pools or control peptides (ViraFEST assay). On days 3 and 7, half the medium was swapped for fresh IL-2-containing medium. Looked up from germline, CDR1 is SGHTA and CDR2 is FQGNSA. J was trimmed by 2 bases and V by 1 base; bases with no gene match: 3. The CDR3 totals 15 residues. Cultured CD4+ T-cell DNA underwent Oncomine TCR Beta short-read sequencing. MiXCR was run by TCRdb on the PCR reads, yielding one entry per CDR3 protein. In the table there are around 10,000 distinct CDR3 sequences, approximately 32% of which are singletons.

The starting material was CD4+ T cells from blood, cultured in vitro, obtained after SARS-CoV-2 vaccination. The chain joins TRBV7-2 to TRBJ2-3; 7 positions agree with TRBD2. The sequence derives from a human donor who had recovered from COVID-19. Here the CDR3 reads CASSLVGTNTDTQYF. The CDR3 coding sequence is TGTGCCAGCAGCTTAGTGGGGACTAACACAGATACGCAGTATTTT.